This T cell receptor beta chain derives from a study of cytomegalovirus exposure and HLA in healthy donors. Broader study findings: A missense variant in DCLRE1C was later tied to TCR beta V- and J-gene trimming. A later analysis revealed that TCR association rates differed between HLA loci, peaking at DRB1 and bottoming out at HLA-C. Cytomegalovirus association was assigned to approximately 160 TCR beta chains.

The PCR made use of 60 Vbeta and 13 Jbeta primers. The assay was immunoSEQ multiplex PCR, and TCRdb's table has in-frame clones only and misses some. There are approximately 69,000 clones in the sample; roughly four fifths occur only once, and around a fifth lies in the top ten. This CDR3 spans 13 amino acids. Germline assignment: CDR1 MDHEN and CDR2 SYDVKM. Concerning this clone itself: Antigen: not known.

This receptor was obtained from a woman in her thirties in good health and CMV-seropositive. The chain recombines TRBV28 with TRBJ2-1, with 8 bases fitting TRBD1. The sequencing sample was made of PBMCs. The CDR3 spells CAFRDRSRNEQFF. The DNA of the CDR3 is TGTGCGTTCCGGGACAGGTCCAGGAATGAGCAGTTCTTC.